This T cell receptor beta chain is from a study of T cells in localized non-small cell lung cancer. Generated by immunoSEQ multiplex PCR, the TCRdb table keeps only in-frame clones and is missing some. The sample holds some 29,000 clones; roughly 86% are singletons and the top ten take under 7%. This CDR3 contains 15 residues. Germline lookup yields CDR1 MGHRA and CDR2 YSYEKL. The ends were cut back, 0 bases at V and 3 bases at J, with 9 bases in the middle. Findings and caveats of the study: Appearances in adjacent lung were noted for a median roughly 58 of the top 100 tumor clones. Uninvolved adjacent lung had higher T cell clonality than tumor and all other tissues.

Details on this clone: Its antigen is unidentified.

This specimen was peripheral blood, taken before any cancer treatment. The sequence came from a male donor aged 60 or older with stage I lung adenocarcinoma. J is TRBJ1-3 and V is TRBV4-1; D remains ambiguous. The CDR3 nucleotides read TGCGCCAGCAGCCAAGATCTAGGGCATGGAAACACCATATATTTT. Translating it yields CASSQDLGHGNTIYF.